These 25 T cell receptor beta chains were all obtained from the same sample, sequenced in a study of T-cell reconstitution after alpha-beta-depleted transplantation in children. The TCRbeta library incorporated unique molecular identifiers. TCRdb used MiXCR to reprocess the PCR reads, holding one entry per CDR3 protein. Of 200,000 to 250,000 distinct CDR3 sequences listed, roughly 7% were seen once; the top ten hold 4.5% to 6.5%. The sequencing used PBMCs, collected before TCRalphabeta/CD19-depleted stem cell transplant. Every receptor here comes from a boy aged 2-9 years with acute lymphoblastic leukemia, due to receive a stem cell transplant.

This clonotype was seen at least ten times. The chain links TRBV2 to TRBJ2-7, with D hard to call. V dropped 10 bases and J dropped 6 bases, with 13 bases sitting between them. Per germline, CDR1 SNHLY and CDR2 FYNNEI. There are 11 residues in the CDR3. Here the CDR3 reads CAIILVAEQYF. The CDR3 nucleotides are TGTGCCATCATCCTAGTTGCCGAGCAGTACTTC.

This clonotype was counted many times. V and J are TRBV5-1 and TRBJ1-4, with unresolved D. The V gene lost 1 base and the J gene lost 3 bases, with 4 bases spanning the gap. This CDR3 has 13 amino acids. CDR1 is SGHRS and CDR2 is YFSETQ in the germline V gene. This CDR3 is CASSLIPNEKLFF. CDR3 DNA sequence: TGCGCCAGCAGCTTGATACCTAATGAAAAACTGTTTTTT. The full variable domain, in which reference TRBV5-1 and TRBJ1-4 provide the parts outside the CDR3, is KAGVTQTPRYLIKTRGQQVTLSCSPISGHRSVSWYQQTPGQGLQFLFEYFSETQRNKGNFPGRFSGRQFSNSRSEMNVSTLELGDSALYLCASSLIPNEKLFFGSGTQLSVL.

This clonotype has ten or more counts. V gene TRBV29-1 combines with J gene TRBJ1-1; maybe TRBD1 (5 bases). CDR3 length: 17 amino acids. V was shortened by 4 bases and J by 0 bases, with 21 bases between the two germline ends. Germline V gene data show CDR1 as SQVTM and CDR2 as ANQGSEA. The CDR3 protein is CSVAIGATPFMNTEAFF. The CDR3 region has the DNA TGCAGCGTTGCCATTGGGGCTACTCCGTTCATGAACACTGAAGCTTTCTTT.

This clonotype was counted ten times or more. The chain carries TRBV27 and TRBJ2-5, with TRBD2 identical over 14 bases. Losses at the gene ends were 10 bases for V and 2 bases for J; bases not matched to a gene: 12. The length of the CDR3 is 17 residues. Looked up from germline, CDR1 is MNHEY and CDR2 is SMNVEV (reference sequence). CDR3 in DNA: TGTGCCACCGCCCCGGGACTAGCGGGGGCGGTACAAGAGACCCAGTACTTC. This sequence encodes CATAPGLAGAVQETQYF.

At least ten counts were recorded for this clonotype. V and J are TRBV12-3 or TRBV12-4 and TRBJ1-1, with TRBD1 identical over 10 bases. J was trimmed by 4 bases and V by 5 bases; bases with no gene match: 7. The CDR3 has 15 residues. Here the CDR3 DNA reads TGTGCCAGCAGTCATCTTGGACAGGGGGGCACTGAAGCTTTCTTT. This gives the protein CASSHLGQGGTEAFF.

This clonotype has ten or more counts. V usage is TRBV12-3 or TRBV12-4 and J usage is TRBJ1-5, with TRBD1 identical over 7 bases. The CDR3 spans 13 residues. The V and J ends lost 5 bases and 5 bases, in that order; junction bases with no gene match: 3. CDR3 nucleotides: TGTGCCAGCAGTCTAGGGACAGATCAGCCCCAGCATTTT. Residues: CASSLGTDQPQHF.

This clonotype was counted many times. In DNA, the CDR3 is TGTGCCAGCAGTCCCGGACAGTATGAAAGGGAGACCCAGTACTTC. It encodes CASSPGQYERETQYF. The chain joins TRBV7-6 to TRBJ2-5; TRBD1 might be the D (6 bases). V gave up 6 bases and J gave up 5 bases, with 19 bases separating them. Germline CDR1 and CDR2: SGHVS and FNYEAQ. The CDR3 has 15 residues.

This clonotype was seen a few times. The chain combines TRBV7-2 with TRBJ2-3; D not certain. The ends were cut back, 1 base at V and 4 bases at J, with 12 bases in the middle. The CDR3 consists of 15 residues. Germline CDR1 is SGHTA and CDR2 is FQGNSA. CDR3 residues: CASSLGQRASDTQYF. CDR3 DNA: TGTGCCAGCAGCTTAGGTCAAAGGGCGTCAGATACGCAGTATTTT.

This clonotype has ten or more counts. The J gene is TRBJ2-7, the V gene TRBV28; 8 bases are a match to TRBD2. This CDR3 is 14 amino acids long. V was clipped by 6 bases and J by 0 bases; unmatched bases: 4. Per germline, CDR1 MDHEN and CDR2 SYDVKM. The CDR3 coding sequence is TGTGCCAGCAGGGGTGCGGGAGGCTCCTACGAGCAGTACTTC. Translation: CASRGAGGSYEQYF. The entire variable domain, with the rest obtained from reference TRBV28 and TRBJ2-7, is as follows: DVKVTQSSRYLVKRTGEKVFLECVQDMDHENMFWYRQDPGLGLRLIYFSYDVKMKEKGDIPEGYSVSREKKERFSLILESASTNQTSMYLCASRGAGGSYEQYFGPGTRLTVT.

This clonotype has at least ten counts. The chain is built from TRBV7-9 and TRBJ1-1, with D unresolved. Germline V CDR1 and CDR2: SEHNR, FQNEAQ (reference sequence). V gave up 5 bases and J gave up 1 base, with 8 bases separating them. The CDR3 length is 13 residues. This CDR3 reads CASSMSGNTEAFF. The CDR3 coding sequence is TGTGCCAGCAGCATGAGCGGGAACACTGAAGCTTTCTTT.

This clonotype came up many times. J is TRBJ2-1 and V is TRBV29-1; 15 nucleotides agree with TRBD2. Per the germline V gene, CDR1 is SQVTM and CDR2 is ANQGSEA. The CDR3 runs to 14 residues. Germline trimming cut 6 bases from V and 7 bases from J; bases unmatched to any gene: 4. The CDR3 DNA follows: TGCAGCGTCGGGGGACTAGCGGGAGGAAATGAGCAGTTCTTC. Its protein is CSVGGLAGGNEQFF.

This clonotype appeared a few times. The V gene is TRBV6-1, the J gene TRBJ2-3; D is unclear. The CDR3 extends over 14 amino acids. Germline CDR1 and CDR2: MNHNS and SASEGT. Trimming removed 6 bases at V and 8 bases at J, with 18 bases between. The DNA of the CDR3 is TGTGCCAGCAGCGCCCTAGAGGCCCGCGGTACGCAGTATTTT. It yields the protein CASSALEARGTQYF.

This clonotype was recorded at least ten times. In DNA form, the CDR3 reads TGTGCCAGCAGCTTAGTTCCTGGACTAGCGTCAACCTACGAGCAGTACTTC. This translates into CASSLVPGLASTYEQYF. J is TRBJ2-7 and V is TRBV7-2, with 9 positions matching TRBD2. The CDR3 sequence is 17 residues long. With 1 base clipped from V and 2 bases from J, the junction kept 9 bases outside the gene matches. Germline assignment: CDR1 SGHTA and CDR2 FQGNSA.

In regard to this clonotype: Given a much more abundant clone one base away, this may be a read error. This rearrangement joins TRBV12-3 or TRBV12-4 to TRBJ2-5; D is unclear. The V end was cut by 10 bases, the J end by 1 base, with 10 bases between. This CDR3 is built from 12 residues. The CDR3 loop is CANSDIQETQYF. The DNA for the CDR3 is TGTGCCAATTCAGACATCCAAGAGACCCAGTACTTC.

This clonotype was seen only a few times. The chain has TRBV5-1 and TRBJ2-3; possible D gene TRBD2, 5 bases. Trimming took off 6 bases at V and 6 bases at J, with 23 bases between the two ends. Per the germline V gene, CDR1 is SGHRS and CDR2 is YFSETQ. This CDR3 region has 16 residues. The CDR3 spells CASIPGLPHPGDTQYF. CDR3 DNA: TGCGCCAGCATCCCCGGTTTGCCCCACCCGGGGGATACGCAGTATTTT.

This clonotype was seen repeatedly, ten times or more. The V and J genes are TRBV5-1 and TRBJ2-7, with D possibly matching TRBD2 (5 bases). The length of the CDR3 is 14 residues. V was pared by 0 bases and J by 2 bases, with 9 bases between. Per the germline V gene, CDR1 is SGHRS and CDR2 is YFSETQ. CDR3 bases: TGCGCCAGCAGCTTGGTCGCCGGGGCCTACGAGCAGTACTTC. Amino acid sequence: CASSLVAGAYEQYF.

The J gene is TRBJ2-7, the V gene TRBV28; maybe TRBD2 (5 bases). The CDR3 is made up of 16 amino acids. V was cut by 3 bases and J by 3 bases, with 18 bases left in between. Germline CDR1 is MDHEN and CDR2 is SYDVKM. The CDR3 DNA sequence: TGTGCCAGCAGTTTCGTAGGTTCCGGGGTTCACTACGAGCAGTACTTC. Translated: CASSFVGSGVHYEQYF.

This clonotype was recorded many times. This chain joins TRBV5-5 and TRBJ2-7, with D hard to call. CDR1 and CDR2 (germline): SGHKS, YYEKEE (reference sequence). The CDR3 has 14 amino acids. Trimming pared 2 bases from V and 6 bases from J, leaving 15 bases between. The CDR3 nucleotides are TGTGCCAGCAGCTTTATCTACCCCACGGCCGAGCAGTACTTC. Translating it yields CASSFIYPTAEQYF. Looking up the rest from reference TRBV5-5 and TRBJ2-7 gives the full variable domain: DAGVTQSPTHLIKTRGQQVTLRCSPISGHKSVSWYQQVLGQGPQFIFQYYEKEERGRGNFPDRFSARQFPNYSSELNVNALLLGDSALYLCASSFIYPTAEQYFGPGTRLTVT.

This clonotype occurred a few times. The CDR3 here is CASSLADSFEEKLFF. CDR3 DNA: TGTGCCAGCAGCTTAGCTGATAGTTTTGAAGAAAAACTGTTTTTT. The chain has TRBV7-9 and TRBJ1-4; D not certain. This CDR3 is built from 15 residues. V gave up 0 bases and J gave up 8 bases, with 13 bases separating them. From germline, CDR1 is SEHNR and CDR2 FQNEAQ (reference sequence).

This clonotype was seen many times. The chain carries TRBV29-1 and TRBJ2-1; D is unresolved. This CDR3 has 13 residues. Germline CDR1 SQVTM, CDR2 ANQGSEA. Trimming took off 3 bases at V and 3 bases at J, with 9 bases between the two ends. The CDR3 sequence: CSVDPSGYNEQFF. DNA of the CDR3: TGCAGCGTTGACCCCTCCGGCTACAATGAGCAGTTCTTC.

This clonotype was counted many times. The chain carries TRBV7-2 and TRBJ1-2; D gene unclear. The germline V gene has CDR1 SGHTA and CDR2 FQGNSA. This CDR3 is 14 amino acids long. Trimming removed 4 bases from V and 3 bases from J, with 12 bases in between. The CDR3 loop reads CASSYADAYYGYTF. CDR3 nucleotides: TGTGCCAGCAGCTATGCGGACGCCTACTATGGCTACACCTTC.

This clonotype showed up many times. V gene TRBV7-8 combines with J gene TRBJ1-4; tentative D call: TRBD1 (6 bases). Trimming stripped 5 bases from V and 6 bases from J, with 16 bases between. The CDR3 extends over 15 amino acids. Germline loops: CDR1 SGHVS, CDR2 FQNEAQ. The CDR3 loop is CASSVTGKADEKLFF. The CDR3 nucleotides are TGTGCCAGCAGCGTAACAGGGAAGGCGGATGAAAAACTGTTTTTT.

The chain uses TRBV6-4 and TRBJ1-4, with TRBD1 matching 10 bases. V shed 2 bases, J shed 6 bases, and the junction held 3 bases outside the gene matches. Per the germline V gene, CDR1 is MRHNA and CDR2 is SNTAGT. This CDR3 spans 15 amino acids. As DNA, the CDR3 is TGTGCCAGCAGTGACCGGGGGACAGGGGATGAAAAACTGTTTTTT. Its translation is CASSDRGTGDEKLFF.

There are many counts of this clonotype. The rearrangement joins TRBV5-1 to TRBJ2-4; no firm D call. The V end lost 0 bases, the J end lost 0 bases, and 10 bases lay between the germline ends. Germline values: CDR1 SGHRS, CDR2 YFSETQ. This CDR3 has 16 residues. In DNA, the CDR3 is TGCGCCAGCAGCTTGGCACACGGGCAAGCCAAAAACATTCAGTACTTC. Its translation is CASSLAHGQAKNIQYF.

CDR3 DNA sequence: TGCAGTGCTCGGGGGGCCGGGGGCGTAATTTACGAGCAGTACTTC. Translated: CSARGAGGVIYEQYF. The V and J genes are TRBV20-1 and TRBJ2-7; D is perhaps TRBD2 (7 bases). Trimming took off 5 bases at V and 4 bases at J, with 21 bases between the two ends. This CDR3 has 15 residues. In germline, CDR1 is DFQATT, CDR2 SNEGSKA (reference sequence).